The 5 T cell receptor beta chains in this list originate from one sample, sequenced in a study of cytomegalovirus exposure and HLA in healthy donors. Vbeta (60) and Jbeta (13) primers were used in the PCR. Using immunoSEQ multiplex PCR, the repertoire was profiled, and TCRdb retains in-frame clones only, with some absent. The sample has more than 60,000 clones, approximately 81% seen once. Sequencing was performed on PBMCs. These receptors all stem from a woman aged 35 to 49 in good health and CMV-seropositive.

This clone was detected a few times. The rearrangement uses TRBV7-2 and TRBJ1-5; no definite D call. V was clipped by 3 bases and J by 2 bases, with 11 bases between them. The CDR3 length is 15 residues. CDR1 and CDR2 (germline): SGHTA, FQGNSA. The CDR3 nucleotides read TGTGCCAGCAGCTTGGGCGATTATGGCAATCAGCCCCAGCATTTT. Amino acid sequence: CASSLGDYGNQPQHF. The variable domain in full, with the rest retrieved from reference TRBV7-2 and TRBJ1-5, is GAGVSQSPSNKVTEKGKDVELRCDPISGHTALYWYRQSLGQGLEFLIYFQGNSAPDKSGLPSDRFSAERTGGSVSTLTIQRTQQEDSAVYLCASSLGDYGNQPQHFGDGTRLSIL.

The rearrangement uses TRBV5-1 and TRBJ1-4, with 8 bases lining up with TRBD1. The CDR3 consists of 13 residues. The germline CDR1 and CDR2 sequences are SGHRS and YFSETQ. Trimming removed 1 base from V and 8 bases from J; junction bases left unmatched: 1. CDR3 protein: CASSLWDREKLFF. CDR3 coding DNA: TGCGCCAGCAGCTTGTGGGACAGGGAAAAACTGTTTTTT. The whole variable domain, remainder taken from reference TRBV5-1 and TRBJ1-4, is KAGVTQTPRYLIKTRGQQVTLSCSPISGHRSVSWYQQTPGQGLQFLFEYFSETQRNKGNFPGRFSGRQFSNSRSEMNVSTLELGDSALYLCASSLWDREKLFFGSGTQLSVL.

This chain uses TRBV6-5 with TRBJ1-5, with 9 bases identical to TRBD1. Germline V gene lookup returns CDR1 MNHEY and CDR2 SVGAGI. V shed 5 bases, J shed 7 bases, and the junction held 6 bases outside the gene matches. This CDR3 region has 14 residues. The CDR3 region is CASSEGQGQQPQHF. CDR3 in DNA: TGTGCCAGCAGTGAAGGACAGGGGCAACAGCCCCAGCATTTT.

This clone was picked up a small number of times. This sequence joins TRBV7-9 and TRBJ2-5, with a weak D call TRBD2 (5 bases). The germline V gene encodes CDR1 SEHNR and CDR2 FQNEAQ (reference sequence). CDR3 length: 11 residues. The V end lost 6 bases, the J end lost 3 bases, and 5 bases lay between the germline ends. The CDR3 DNA reads as TGTGCCAGCAGACTAGAAGAGACCCAGTACTTC. Encoded protein: CASRLEETQYF.

The genes are TRBV28 and TRBJ1-4; 7 nucleotides agree with TRBD1. CDR1 MDHEN and CDR2 SYDVKM come from the germline V gene. The CDR3 is 15 amino acids. V was pared by 8 bases and J by 5 bases, with 11 bases of the junction left unmatched. Here the CDR3 reads CASDKGGQLNEKLFF. The CDR3 DNA is TGTGCCAGCGATAAAGGGGGACAGCTAAATGAAAAACTGTTTTTT.